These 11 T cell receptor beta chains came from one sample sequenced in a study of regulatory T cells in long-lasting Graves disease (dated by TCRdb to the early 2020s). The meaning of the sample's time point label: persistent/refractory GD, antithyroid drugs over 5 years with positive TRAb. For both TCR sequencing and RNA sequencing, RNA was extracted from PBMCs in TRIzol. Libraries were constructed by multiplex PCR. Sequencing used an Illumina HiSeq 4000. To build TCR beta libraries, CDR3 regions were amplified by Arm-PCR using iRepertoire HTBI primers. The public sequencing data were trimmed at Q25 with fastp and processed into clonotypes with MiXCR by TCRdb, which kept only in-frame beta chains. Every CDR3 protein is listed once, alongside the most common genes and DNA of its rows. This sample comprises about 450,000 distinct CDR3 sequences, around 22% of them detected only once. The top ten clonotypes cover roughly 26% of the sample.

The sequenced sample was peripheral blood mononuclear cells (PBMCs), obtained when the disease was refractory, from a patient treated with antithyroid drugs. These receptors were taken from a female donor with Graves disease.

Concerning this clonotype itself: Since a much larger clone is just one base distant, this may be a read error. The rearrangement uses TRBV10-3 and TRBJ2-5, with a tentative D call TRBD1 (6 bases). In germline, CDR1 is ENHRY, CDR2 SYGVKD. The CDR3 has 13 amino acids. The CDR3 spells CTISDGQGETQYF. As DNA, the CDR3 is TGTACCATCAGTGACGGTCAGGGGGAGACCCAGTACTTC.

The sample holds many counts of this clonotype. In nucleotides, the CDR3 is TGTGCCAGCAGCCCCCAGTCGAGGGACAAGGGCTACACCTTC. Its protein is CASSPQSRDKGYTF. The chain is built from TRBV7-2 and TRBJ1-2; D possibly corresponds to TRBD1 (6 bases). The V end lost 5 bases, the J end lost 8 bases, and 18 bases lay between the germline ends. Germline-derived CDR1 and CDR2 are SGHTA and FQGNSA. This CDR3 is built from 14 residues.

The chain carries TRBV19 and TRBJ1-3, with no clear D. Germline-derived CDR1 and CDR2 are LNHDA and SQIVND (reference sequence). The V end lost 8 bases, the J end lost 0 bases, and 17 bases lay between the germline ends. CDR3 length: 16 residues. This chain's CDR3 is CASEGERTRSGNTIYF. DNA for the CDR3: TGTGCCAGTGAGGGAGAAAGGACGCGCTCTGGAAACACCATATATTTT.

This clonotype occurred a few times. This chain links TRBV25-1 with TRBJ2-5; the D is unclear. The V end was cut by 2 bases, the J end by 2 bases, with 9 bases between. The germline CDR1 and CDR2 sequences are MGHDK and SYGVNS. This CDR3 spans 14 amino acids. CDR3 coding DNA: TGTGCCAGCAGTGAAACGGTTCGTCAAGAGACCCAGTACTTC. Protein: CASSETVRQETQYF. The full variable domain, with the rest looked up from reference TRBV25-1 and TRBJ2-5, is EADIYQTPRYLVIGTGKKITLECSQTMGHDKMYWYQQDPGMELHLIHYSYGVNSTEKGDLSSESTVSRIRTEHFPLTLESARPSHTSQYLCASSETVRQETQYFGPGTRLLVL.

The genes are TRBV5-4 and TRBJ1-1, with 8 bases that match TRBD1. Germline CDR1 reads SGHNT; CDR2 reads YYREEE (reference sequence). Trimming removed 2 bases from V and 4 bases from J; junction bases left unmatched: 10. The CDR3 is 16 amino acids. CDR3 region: CASSLDRTGWGTEAFF. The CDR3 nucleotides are TGTGCCAGCAGCTTAGATAGGACAGGGTGGGGCACTGAAGCTTTCTTT.

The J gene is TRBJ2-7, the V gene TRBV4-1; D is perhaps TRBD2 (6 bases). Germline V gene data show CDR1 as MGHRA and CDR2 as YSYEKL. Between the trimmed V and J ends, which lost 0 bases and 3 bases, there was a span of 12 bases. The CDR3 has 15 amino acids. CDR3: CASSQETTSSYEQYF. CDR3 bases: TGCGCCAGCAGCCAAGAGACCACTAGCAGCTACGAGCAGTACTTC.

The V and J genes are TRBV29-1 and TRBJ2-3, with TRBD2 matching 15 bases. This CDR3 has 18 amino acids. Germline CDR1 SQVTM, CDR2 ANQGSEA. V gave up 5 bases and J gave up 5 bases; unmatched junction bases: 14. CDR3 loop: CSVTGLAGGGAPGDTQYF. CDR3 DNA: TGCAGCGTTACCGGACTAGCGGGAGGGGGGGCCCCCGGAGATACGCAGTATTTT.

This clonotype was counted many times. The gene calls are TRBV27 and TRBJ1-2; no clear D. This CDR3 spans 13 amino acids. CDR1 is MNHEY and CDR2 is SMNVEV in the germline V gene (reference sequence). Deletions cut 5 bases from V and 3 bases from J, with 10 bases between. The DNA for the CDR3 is TGTGCCAGCAGTCCCTTTGCACACTATGGCTACACCTTC. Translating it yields CASSPFAHYGYTF.

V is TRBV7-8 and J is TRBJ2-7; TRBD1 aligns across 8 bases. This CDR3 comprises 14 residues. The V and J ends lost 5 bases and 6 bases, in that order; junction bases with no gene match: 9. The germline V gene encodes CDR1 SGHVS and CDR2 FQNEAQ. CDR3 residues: CASSKDRVMVEQYF. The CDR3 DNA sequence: TGTGCCAGCAGCAAGGACAGGGTAATGGTCGAGCAGTACTTC. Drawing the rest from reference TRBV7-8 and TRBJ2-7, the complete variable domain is GAGVSQSPRYKVAKRGQDVALRCDPISGHVSLFWYQQALGQGPEFLTYFQNEAQLDKSGLPSDRFFAERPEGSVSTLKIQRTQQEDSAVYLCASSKDRVMVEQYFGPGTRLTVT.

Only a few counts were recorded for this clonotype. DNA for the CDR3: TGTGCCAGCAGCCAGACTCTAGCGGCTAGCTCCTACGAGCAGTACTTC. Its protein is CASSQTLAASSYEQYF. The chain couples TRBV3-1 to TRBJ2-7, with 7 bases matching TRBD2. V lost 3 bases to trimming and J lost 0 bases; unmatched junction nucleotides: 8. The CDR3 consists of 16 residues. Looked up from germline, CDR1 is LGHDT and CDR2 is YNNKEL (reference sequence).

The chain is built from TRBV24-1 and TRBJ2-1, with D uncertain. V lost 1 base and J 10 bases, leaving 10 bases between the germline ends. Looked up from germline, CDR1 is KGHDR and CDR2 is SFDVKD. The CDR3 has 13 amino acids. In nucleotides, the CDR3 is TGTGCCACCAGTGATTTTCGGCAGGAAGAGCAGTTCTTC. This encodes CATSDFRQEEQFF.